This TCR beta chain comes out of a study of neurological immune-mediated disorders. The T cells used for sorted libraries numbered roughly 1 million, either CD4+ or CD8+. The CDR3 covers 15 residues. With 3 bases clipped from V and 2 bases from J, the junction kept 5 bases outside the gene matches. The germline gives CDR1 SGHRS, CDR2 YFSETQ. The authors produced cDNA by 5'RACE using 10-nucleotide random UMIs. MiXCR was run by TCRdb on the 5' RACE reads, yielding one entry per CDR3 protein. Of 30,000 to 45,000 distinct CDR3 sequences in the sample, approximately 10% are singletons; the top ten hold 3% to 4.5%. This clonotype was picked up many times.

The genes are TRBV5-1 and TRBJ1-2; TRBD1 matches at 9 bases. The sample taken for sequencing was CD4+ T cells from blood. This receptor was obtained from a young woman with HTLV-1-associated myelopathy (HAM/TSP). This CDR3 is CASSWDGTGNYGYTF. DNA for the CDR3: TGCGCCAGCAGCTGGGACGGGACAGGGAACTATGGCTACACCTTC.